The 29 T cell receptor beta chains below were found in one sample sequenced in a study of regulatory T cells in long-lasting Graves disease. CDR3 regions were amplified by Arm-PCR using iRepertoire HTBI primers to build TCR beta libraries. A single record per CDR3 protein comes from TCRdb applying MiXCR to the multiplex PCR reads. Among under 500,000 distinct CDR3 sequences listed, more than 20% were seen once. Time point of the sample: persistent/refractory GD, antithyroid drugs over 5 years with positive TRAb. From PBMCs, RNA was extracted and then used to make the TCR library. The specimen was peripheral blood mononuclear cells (PBMCs), collected when the disease was refractory, from a patient treated with antithyroid drugs. The receptors originated from a female donor with Graves disease.

With respect to this clonotype: This could be a read error, since a much larger clone is one nucleotide away. The conserved phenylalanine or tryptophan normally closing the CDR3 is absent here, so this likely arose from a read error. The V call is TRBV7-2, the J call TRBJ2-7; 8 positions agree with TRBD1. This CDR3 is built from 14 residues. V was pared by 5 bases and J by 4 bases, with 7 bases of the junction left unmatched. Looked up from germline, CDR1 is SGHTA and CDR2 is FQGNSA. CDR3 amino acids: CASSTGQAPYEQYL. As DNA, the CDR3 is TGTGCCAGCAGCACGGGACAGGCACCTTACGAGCAGTACCTC.

The table lists this clonotype with many counts. The chain carries TRBV6-5 and TRBJ1-5; 11 nucleotides agree with TRBD1. CDR1 and CDR2 (germline): MNHEY, SVGAGI. J gave up 7 bases and V 4 bases, and 3 bases lay outside the gene matches. This CDR3 contains 14 residues. This chain's CDR3 is CASSSGQGGQPQHF. For the CDR3, the DNA is TGTGCCAGCAGTTCGGGACAGGGGGGACAGCCCCAGCATTTT.

This clonotype was recorded many times. The chain couples TRBV29-1 to TRBJ2-5; the D is unclear. The CDR3 contains 13 residues. CDR1 and CDR2 from the germline V gene are SQVTM and ANQGSEA. Trimming shortened V by 3 bases and J by 5 bases, and 13 bases separated the two germline ends. The CDR3 DNA sequence: TGCAGCGTTGATCGATCATTCGGGGAGACCCAGTACTTC. Protein: CSVDRSFGETQYF. Complete variable domain (other parts from reference TRBV29-1 and TRBJ2-5): SAVISQKPSRDICQRGTSLTIQCQVDSQVTMMFWYRQQPGQSLTLIATANQGSEATYESGFVIDKFPISRPNLTFSTLTVSNMSPEDSSIYLCSVDRSFGETQYFGPGTRLLVL.

The chain combines TRBV5-5 with TRBJ1-2, with D hard to call. The CDR3 totals 13 residues. Germline V gene data show CDR1 as SGHKS and CDR2 as YYEKEE (reference sequence). Trimming cost V 5 bases and J 3 bases, with 11 bases left between them. The CDR3 sequence: CASRNTPDYGYTF. In DNA form, the CDR3 reads TGTGCCAGCAGAAACACCCCTGACTATGGCTACACCTTC. Complete variable domain (other parts from reference TRBV5-5 and TRBJ1-2): DAGVTQSPTHLIKTRGQQVTLRCSPISGHKSVSWYQQVLGQGPQFIFQYYEKEERGRGNFPDRFSARQFPNYSSELNVNALLLGDSALYLCASRNTPDYGYTFGSGTRLTVV.

The sample holds a few counts of this clonotype. The rearrangement joins TRBV28 to TRBJ2-5, with D perhaps matching TRBD1 or TRBD2 (5 bases each). The CDR3 is 14 residues long. V lost 0 bases, J lost 11 bases, and 16 bases lay in between. Germline V gene data show CDR1 as MDHEN and CDR2 as SYDVKM. The CDR3 nucleotides read TGTGCCAGCAGTTTATGGGCAGGGCCAGAGGGGCAGTACTTC. The encoded protein is CASSLWAGPEGQYF.

This clonotype was counted at least ten times. The gene calls are TRBV7-9 and TRBJ1-2, with 9 positions matching TRBD1. V gave up 11 bases and J gave up 7 bases; unmatched junction bases: 11. The CDR3 consists of 13 residues. CDR1 and CDR2 from the germline V gene are SEHNR and FQNEAQ (reference sequence). As DNA, the CDR3 is TGTGCCTCCAGAGGGACAGGGACTGGTGGCTACACCTTC. It encodes CASRGTGTGGYTF. Based on the CDR3 plus reference TRBV7-9 and TRBJ1-2, the full variable domain is DTGVSQNPRHKITKRGQNVTFRCDPISEHNRLYWYRQTLGQGPEFLTYFQNEAQLEKSRLLSDRFSAERPKGSFSTLEIQRTEQGDSAMYLCASRGTGTGGYTFGSGTRLTVV.

V usage is TRBV27 and J usage is TRBJ1-6; the D gene is possibly TRBD1 (5 bases). The length of the CDR3 is 19 residues. The germline V gene encodes CDR1 MNHEY and CDR2 SMNVEV (reference sequence). Trimming pared 4 bases from V and 0 bases from J, leaving 19 bases between. CDR3 nucleotides: TGTGCCAGCAGTTCCTCAGTAGGGGTAAAGAGCTCCTATAATTCACCCCTCCACTTT. Its protein is CASSSSVGVKSSYNSPLHF.

This clonotype was seen ten or more times. V gene TRBV12-3 or TRBV12-4 combines with J gene TRBJ1-1; D may be TRBD1 (5 bases). CDR3 size: 13 residues. V was shortened by 6 bases and J by 8 bases, with 16 bases between the two germline ends. The CDR3 region has the DNA TGTGCCAGCAGCCGCACCTCGACAGTCGAAGCTTTCTTT. Its translation is CASSRTSTVEAFF.

The chain couples TRBV5-1 to TRBJ2-5, with D unclear. Trimming cost V 3 bases and J 2 bases, with 11 bases left between them. CDR3 length equals 14 residues. From germline, CDR1 is SGHRS and CDR2 YFSETQ. DNA of the CDR3: TGCGCCAGCAGCTCTGCAGGAATTCAAGAGACCCAGTACTTC. Translated, it gives CASSSAGIQETQYF. The full variable domain, completed using reference TRBV5-1 and TRBJ2-5, is KAGVTQTPRYLIKTRGQQVTLSCSPISGHRSVSWYQQTPGQGLQFLFEYFSETQRNKGNFPGRFSGRQFSNSRSEMNVSTLELGDSALYLCASSSAGIQETQYFGPGTRLLVL.

The chain couples TRBV11-2 to TRBJ1-1; 7 bases are shared with TRBD1. Germline CDR1 reads SGHAT; CDR2 reads FQNNGV. Trimming at V came to 7 bases and at J to 5 bases, leaving 13 bases not matched to a gene. The CDR3 runs to 15 residues. Written as DNA, the CDR3 is TGTGCCAGCACCCCAGGGGGTTCCCGAGGGACTGAAGCTTTCTTT. This gives the protein CASTPGGSRGTEAFF.

This clonotype was detected a few times. The chain has TRBV28 and TRBJ1-4; a weak D match, TRBD1 (6 bases). The CDR3 spans 15 residues. V shed 6 bases and J shed 8 bases, with 19 bases lying between them. Germline CDR1 and CDR2: MDHEN and SYDVKM. The CDR3 protein is CASSALVGQREKLFF. The CDR3 nucleotides are TGTGCCAGCAGCGCCCTCGTCGGACAGAGGGAAAAACTGTTTTTT.

The V gene is TRBV6-1, the J gene TRBJ1-4; D ambiguous. Trimming cost V 10 bases and J 8 bases, with 14 bases left between them. In germline, CDR1 is MNHNS, CDR2 SASEGT. The CDR3 consists of 12 residues. DNA of the CDR3: TGTGCCACCTTCGGACCTCTAGAAAAACTGTTTTTT. Translated: CATFGPLEKLFF.

This clonotype came up a few times. For the CDR3, the DNA is TGTGCCATCAGACCTGGGACTAGCGCCTCCTACGAGCAGTACTTC. Protein: CAIRPGTSASYEQYF. The chain combines TRBV10-3 with TRBJ2-7; 10 bases fit TRBD2. The length of the CDR3 is 15 residues. The V and J ends lost 6 bases and 0 bases, in that order; junction bases with no gene match: 5. CDR1 ENHRY and CDR2 SYGVKD come from the germline V gene.

This clonotype was counted at least ten times. The rearrangement joins TRBV12-3 or TRBV12-4 to TRBJ2-6; the D is unclear. The V gene lost 1 base and the J gene lost 0 bases, with 7 bases spanning the gap. The CDR3 consists of 16 residues. CDR3 nucleotide sequence: TGTGCCAGCAGTTTAGACGGCAGCTCTGGGGCCAACGTCCTGACTTTC. Translating it yields CASSLDGSSGANVLTF.

The rearrangement links TRBV7-2 to TRBJ2-1; D ambiguous. This CDR3 has 16 amino acids. The V end was cut by 1 base, the J end by 5 bases, with 15 bases between. CDR1 and CDR2 (germline): SGHTA, FQGNSA. CDR3 bases: TGTGCCAGCAGCTTAGTGATGTACGGTAAGAACAATGAGCAGTTCTTC. Protein product: CASSLVMYGKNNEQFF. Complete variable domain (other parts from reference TRBV7-2 and TRBJ2-1): GAGVSQSPSNKVTEKGKDVELRCDPISGHTALYWYRQSLGQGLEFLIYFQGNSAPDKSGLPSDRFSAERTGGSVSTLTIQRTQQEDSAVYLCASSLVMYGKNNEQFFGPGTRLTVL.

This clonotype was observed many times. The CDR3: CASSYKVDSAREQYF. The CDR3 DNA reads as TGTGCCAGCAGTTACAAGGTCGACAGTGCGCGGGAGCAGTACTTC. V usage is TRBV6-9 and J usage is TRBJ2-7, with TRBD1 as a possible D gene (5 bases). V was shortened by 3 bases and J by 7 bases, with 19 bases between the two germline ends. This CDR3 spans 15 amino acids. CDR1 and CDR2 from the germline V gene are MNHGY and SVAAGI.

There are many counts of this clonotype. V is TRBV27 and J is TRBJ1-1; 7 bases fit TRBD1. J lost 6 bases, V lost 6 bases, and 7 bases had no gene match. The CDR3 spans 13 residues. Germline V gives CDR1 MNHEY, CDR2 SMNVEV (reference sequence). CDR3 bases: TGTGCCAGCAGGCGGACAGGAATCCCTGAAGCTTTCTTT. This translates into CASRRTGIPEAFF.

This clonotype was counted many times. CDR3 DNA: TGTGCCAGCAGTTTACAGGGGACGAGCAATCAGCCCCAGCATTTT. Encoded protein: CASSLQGTSNQPQHF. This chain connects TRBV12-3 or TRBV12-4 to TRBJ1-5; a possible D gene is TRBD1 (6 bases). V lost 2 bases and J lost 1, with 9 bases in between. The CDR3 totals 15 residues.

This clonotype was seen only a few times. The chain links TRBV18 to TRBJ1-1; D may be TRBD1 (5 bases). Trimming took 0 bases from V and 5 from J, leaving 10 bases between them. This CDR3 region has 14 residues. The V gene's germline CDR1 is KGHSH and CDR2 LQKENI. CDR3: CASSPPGVSTEAFF. The CDR3 coding sequence is TGTGCCAGCTCACCACCGGGGGTTTCGACTGAAGCTTTCTTT.

In this sample, this clonotype turned up many times. The gene calls are TRBV11-2 and TRBJ2-7, with D tentatively TRBD1 (5 bases). The CDR3 extends over 15 amino acids. Looked up from germline, CDR1 is SGHAT and CDR2 is FQNNGV. Trimming stripped 6 bases from V and 2 bases from J, with 17 bases between. CDR3 sequence: CASSLFQGSPYEQYF. The CDR3 DNA reads as TGTGCCAGCAGTCTATTTCAGGGTTCCCCCTACGAGCAGTACTTC.

The chain has TRBV19 and TRBJ1-1; D unresolved. Deletions cut 3 bases from V and 1 base from J, with 6 bases between. The V gene's germline CDR1 is LNHDA and CDR2 SQIVND (reference sequence). The CDR3 sequence is 13 residues long. CDR3 nucleotides: TGTGCCAGTAGTATTCGGGCGAACACTGAAGCTTTCTTT. It specifies CASSIRANTEAFF.

At least ten counts were recorded for this clonotype. The gene calls are TRBV9 and TRBJ2-5; TRBD1 agrees at 8 bases. From germline, CDR1 is SGDLS and CDR2 YYNGEE. There are 15 residues in the CDR3. The ends lost 4 bases at V and 3 bases at J; junction bases unmatched: 8. The CDR3 loop is CASSKPSGQEETQYF. The CDR3 region has the DNA TGTGCCAGCAGCAAACCTTCGGGACAGGAAGAGACCCAGTACTTC.

CDR3 DNA sequence: TGTGCCACCGAGGGACTAGCGGAAGAGACCCAGTACTTC. It encodes CATEGLAEETQYF. V is TRBV6-4 and J is TRBJ2-5; the match to TRBD2 covers 11 bases. The germline V gene encodes CDR1 MRHNA and CDR2 SNTAGT. This CDR3 has 13 amino acids. V trimming: 10 bases; J trimming: 3 bases; junction bases outside the gene matches: 4.

The chain joins TRBV2 to TRBJ2-2, with 13 bases aligning to TRBD2. Germline-derived CDR1 and CDR2 are SNHLY and FYNNEI. V gave up 6 bases and J gave up 7 bases; unmatched junction bases: 5. The CDR3 is made up of 15 amino acids. The CDR3 protein is CASSGLAGDLGELFF. DNA of the CDR3: TGTGCCAGCAGCGGACTAGCGGGAGATCTCGGGGAGCTGTTTTTT.

The sample holds many counts of this clonotype. The rearrangement links TRBV11-2 to TRBJ1-2; tentatively, D is TRBD1 (5 bases). The ends were cut back, 0 bases at V and 6 bases at J, with 14 bases in the middle. The length of the CDR3 is 15 residues. CDR1 and CDR2 from the germline V gene are SGHAT and FQNNGV. The CDR3 is CASSLEGSPGDGYTF. The CDR3 nucleotides are TGTGCCAGCAGCTTAGAGGGCTCGCCGGGGGATGGCTACACCTTC. Supplemented by reference TRBV11-2 and TRBJ1-2, the full variable domain reads EAGVAQSPRYKIIEKRQSVAFWCNPISGHATLYWYQQILGQGPKLLIQFQNNGVVDDSQLPKDRFSAERLKGVDSTLKIQPAKLEDSAVYLCASSLEGSPGDGYTFGSGTRLTVV.

V is TRBV7-2 and J is TRBJ2-7; 10 nucleotides match TRBD1. Germline CDR1 and CDR2: SGHTA and FQGNSA. The CDR3 runs to 16 residues. Trimming took 5 bases from V and 3 from J; bases not matched to a gene: 10. CDR3 sequence (DNA): TGTGCCAGCAGCCAACCTCCGGGACAGGGGATCTACGAGCAGTACTTC. It specifies CASSQPPGQGIYEQYF.

V gene TRBV25-1 combines with J gene TRBJ1-1; D is ambiguous. CDR3 length equals 13 residues. Trimming left V 1 base short and J 5 bases short, with 8 bases between. Germline V gene data show CDR1 as MGHDK and CDR2 as SYGVNS. The CDR3 loop reads CASSEWGGTEAFF. The CDR3 nucleotides read TGTGCCAGCAGTGAATGGGGAGGGACTGAAGCTTTCTTT.

This chain connects TRBV28 to TRBJ1-1; D unclear. This CDR3 comprises 22 residues. From germline, CDR1 is MDHEN and CDR2 SYDVKM. Trimming removed 5 bases from V and 4 bases from J, with 38 bases in between. The CDR3 reads CASSPIFPGRSNVRGDITEAFF. DNA of the CDR3: TGTGCCAGCAGTCCTATATTCCCGGGCAGGTCCAACGTTCGTGGGGATATCACTGAAGCTTTCTTT.

This clonotype was observed at least ten times. The chain carries TRBV2 and TRBJ1-2, with a possible D match to TRBD1 (5 bases). The CDR3 runs to 15 residues. Germline lookup yields CDR1 SNHLY and CDR2 FYNNEI. Trimming took 5 bases from V and 4 from J, leaving 17 bases between them. CDR3 in amino acids: CASSFPQGLSYGYTF. CDR3 DNA sequence: TGTGCCAGCAGTTTTCCGCAGGGCTTGTCCTATGGCTACACCTTC.